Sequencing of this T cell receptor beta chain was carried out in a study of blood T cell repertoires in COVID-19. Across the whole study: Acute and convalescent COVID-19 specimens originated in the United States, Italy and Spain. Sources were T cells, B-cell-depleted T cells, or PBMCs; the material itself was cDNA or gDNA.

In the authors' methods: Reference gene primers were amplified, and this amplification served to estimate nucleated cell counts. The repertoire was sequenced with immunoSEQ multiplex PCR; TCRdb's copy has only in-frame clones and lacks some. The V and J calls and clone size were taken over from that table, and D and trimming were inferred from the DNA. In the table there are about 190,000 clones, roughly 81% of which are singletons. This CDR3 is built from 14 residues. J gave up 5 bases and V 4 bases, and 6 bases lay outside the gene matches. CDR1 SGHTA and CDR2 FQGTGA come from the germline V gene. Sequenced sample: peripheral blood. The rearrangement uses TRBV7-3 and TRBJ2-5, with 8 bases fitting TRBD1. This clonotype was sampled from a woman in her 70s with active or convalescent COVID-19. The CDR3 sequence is CASSSQGVSETQYF. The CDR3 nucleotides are TGTGCCAGCAGCTCACAGGGGGTCTCGGAGACCCAGTACTTC.